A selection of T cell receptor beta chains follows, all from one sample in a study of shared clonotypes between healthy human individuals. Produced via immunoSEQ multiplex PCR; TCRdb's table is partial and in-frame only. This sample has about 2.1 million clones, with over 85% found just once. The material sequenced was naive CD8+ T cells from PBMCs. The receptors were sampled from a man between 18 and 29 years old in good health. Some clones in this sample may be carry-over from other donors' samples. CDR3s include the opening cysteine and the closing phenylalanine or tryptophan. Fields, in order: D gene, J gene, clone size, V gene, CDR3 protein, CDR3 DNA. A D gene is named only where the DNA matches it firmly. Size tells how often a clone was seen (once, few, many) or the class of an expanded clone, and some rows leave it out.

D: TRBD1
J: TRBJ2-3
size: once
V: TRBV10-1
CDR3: CASSEQWTGDLMDTQYF
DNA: TGCGCCAGCAGTGAGCAATGGACAGGGGATCTCATGGATACGCAGTATTTT

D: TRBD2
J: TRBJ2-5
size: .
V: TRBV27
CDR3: CASSPRTSAQETQYF
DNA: TGTGCCAGCAGTCCTCGGACTAGCGCACAAGAGACCCAGTACTTC

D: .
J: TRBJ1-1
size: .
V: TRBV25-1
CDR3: CASSEAFGVVTEAFF
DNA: TGTGCCAGCAGTGAAGCCTTCGGGGTTGTCACTGAAGCTTTCTTT

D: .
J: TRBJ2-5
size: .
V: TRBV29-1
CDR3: CSVTGGGVPDQETQYF
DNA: TGCAGCGTGACCGGCGGTGGAGTTCCGGACCAAGAGACCCAGTACTTC

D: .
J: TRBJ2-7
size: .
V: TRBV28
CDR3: CASSFRGYEQYF
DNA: TGTGCCAGCAGTTTCCGGGGTTACGAGCAGTACTTC

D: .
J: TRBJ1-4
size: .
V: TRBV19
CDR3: CASSGRKTQENGKLFF
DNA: TGTGCCAGTAGTGGGCGCAAAACCCAGGAAAATGGAAAACTGTTTTTT

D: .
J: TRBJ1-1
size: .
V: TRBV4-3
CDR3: CASSQAKAGPHGMNTEAFF
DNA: TGCGCCAGCAGCCAAGCGAAGGCAGGGCCTCACGGAATGAACACTGAAGCTTTCTTT

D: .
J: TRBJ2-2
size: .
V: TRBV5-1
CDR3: CASLPGDTGELFF
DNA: TGCGCCAGCCTCCCAGGGGACACCGGGGAGCTGTTTTTT

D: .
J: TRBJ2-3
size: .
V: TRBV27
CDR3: CASRIRTPADTQYF
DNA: TGTGCCAGCAGGATCCGAACCCCGGCGGATACGCAGTATTTT

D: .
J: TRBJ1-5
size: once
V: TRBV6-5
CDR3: CASSYRGPKGMEPQHF
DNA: TGTGCCAGCAGTTACCGGGGACCAAAAGGCATGGAGCCCCAGCATTTT

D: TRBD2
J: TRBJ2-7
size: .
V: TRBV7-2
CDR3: CASSFSGRATYEQYF
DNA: TGTGCCAGCAGCTTTAGCGGGAGGGCGACCTACGAGCAGTACTTC

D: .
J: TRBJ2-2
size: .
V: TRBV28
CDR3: CASSSGGPGELFF
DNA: TGTGCCAGCAGCTCCGGAGGGCCCGGGGAGCTGTTTTTT

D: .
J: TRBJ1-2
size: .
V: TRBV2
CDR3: CASRVTGTVNYGYTF
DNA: TGTGCCAGCAGGGTAACCGGGACGGTCAACTATGGCTACACCTTC

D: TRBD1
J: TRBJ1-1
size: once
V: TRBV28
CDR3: CASTLGYRTGNTEAFF
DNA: TGTGCCAGCACCCTAGGTTATAGGACAGGCAACACTGAAGCTTTCTTT

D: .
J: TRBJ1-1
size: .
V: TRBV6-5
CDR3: CASSYSTNTEAFF
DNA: TGTGCCAGCAGTTACTCTACCAACACTGAAGCTTTCTTT

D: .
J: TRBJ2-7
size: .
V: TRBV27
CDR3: CASSEGDEQYF
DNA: TGTGCCAGCTCGGAGGGGGACGAGCAGTACTTC

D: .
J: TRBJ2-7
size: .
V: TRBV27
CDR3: CASSLSPGLFDEQYF
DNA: TGTGCCAGCAGTTTATCCCCCGGGTTATTCGACGAGCAGTACTTC

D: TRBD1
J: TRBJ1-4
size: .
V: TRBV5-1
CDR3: CASRDRGGEKLFF
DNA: TGCGCCAGCAGGGACAGGGGAGGTGAAAAACTGTTTTTT

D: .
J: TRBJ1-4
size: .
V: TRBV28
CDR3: CASSLVRGEKLFF
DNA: TGTGCCAGCAGCCTCGTCCGGGGGGAAAAACTGTTTTTT

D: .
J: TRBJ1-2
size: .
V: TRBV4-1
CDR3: CASRSEGLYGYTF
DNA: TGCGCCAGCAGGAGTGAGGGACTCTATGGCTACACCTTC

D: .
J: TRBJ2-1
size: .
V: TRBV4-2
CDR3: CASSLWGAGNEQFF
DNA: TGTGCCAGCAGCCTGTGGGGGGCGGGGAATGAGCAGTTCTTC

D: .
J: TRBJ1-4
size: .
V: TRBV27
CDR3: CASRAGGELFF
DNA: TGTGCCAGCAGGGCGGGGGGAGAACTGTTTTTT

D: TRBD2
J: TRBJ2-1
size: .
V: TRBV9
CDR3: CASGGGTSGRGNEQFF
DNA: TGTGCCAGCGGAGGTGGGACTAGCGGGAGAGGCAATGAGCAGTTCTTC

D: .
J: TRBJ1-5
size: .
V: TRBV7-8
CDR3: CASSLGSGISNQPQHF
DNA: TGTGCCAGCAGCTTAGGATCAGGGATCAGCAATCAGCCCCAGCATTTT

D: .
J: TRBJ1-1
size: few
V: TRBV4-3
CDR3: CASSQSRGPEAFF
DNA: TGCGCCAGCAGCCAATCACGGGGCCCTGAAGCTTTCTTT

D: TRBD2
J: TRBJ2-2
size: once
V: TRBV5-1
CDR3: CASSSAQLAGGPELFF
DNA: TGCGCCAGCAGCTCCGCCCAGCTAGCGGGAGGGCCGGAGCTGTTTTTT

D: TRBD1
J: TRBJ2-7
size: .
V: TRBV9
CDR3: CASSPRDSYEQYF
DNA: TGTGCCAGCAGCCCCCGGGACAGCTACGAGCAGTACTTC

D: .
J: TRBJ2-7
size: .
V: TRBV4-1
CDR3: CASSQAPTPYEQYF
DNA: TGCGCCAGCAGCCAAGCCCCTACCCCCTACGAGCAGTACTTC

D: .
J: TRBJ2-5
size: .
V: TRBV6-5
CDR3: CASSYRQTARETQYF
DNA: TGTGCCAGCAGTTACAGACAGACCGCCCGAGAGACCCAGTACTTC

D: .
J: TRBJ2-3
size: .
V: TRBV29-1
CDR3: CSVRGGILDTQYF
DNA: TGCAGCGTTCGTGGGGGGATACTCGATACGCAGTATTTT

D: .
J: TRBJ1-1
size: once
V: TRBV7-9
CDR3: CASSLVSGMNTEAFF
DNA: TGTGCCAGCAGCTTAGTAAGTGGGATGAACACTGAAGCTTTCTTT

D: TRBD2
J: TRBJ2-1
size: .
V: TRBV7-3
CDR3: CASSLVAGDLGEQFF
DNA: TGTGCCAGCAGCTTAGTAGCGGGAGATTTGGGTGAGCAGTTCTTC

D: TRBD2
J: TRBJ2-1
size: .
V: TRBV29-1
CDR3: CSVDDPGRAYNEQFF
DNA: TGCAGCGTTGATGATCCGGGGAGGGCCTACAATGAGCAGTTCTTC

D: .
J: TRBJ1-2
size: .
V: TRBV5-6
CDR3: CASSFEGVNYGYTF
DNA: TGTGCCAGCAGCTTTGAGGGGGTAAACTATGGCTACACCTTC

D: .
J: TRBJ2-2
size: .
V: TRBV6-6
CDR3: CASTTRAGELFF
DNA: TGTGCCAGCACAACCCGGGCCGGGGAGCTGTTTTTT

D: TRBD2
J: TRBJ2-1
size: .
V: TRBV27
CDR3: CASSPYMSIAGESNEQFF
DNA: TGTGCCAGCAGTCCATACATGTCAATAGCGGGAGAATCAAATGAGCAGTTCTTC

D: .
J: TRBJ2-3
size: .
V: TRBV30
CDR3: CAWSTGPPDTQYF
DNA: TGTGCCTGGAGTACAGGGCCCCCAGATACGCAGTATTTT

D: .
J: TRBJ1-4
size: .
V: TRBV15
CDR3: CATRGGDRSNEKLFF
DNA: TGTGCCACCAGAGGGGGGGACCGTTCTAATGAAAAACTGTTTTTT

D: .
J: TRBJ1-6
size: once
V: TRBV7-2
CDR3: CASSFPTGNSPLHF
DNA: TGTGCCAGCAGCTTCCCTACAGGGAATTCACCCCTCCACTTT

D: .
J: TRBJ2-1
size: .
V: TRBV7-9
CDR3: CASSPREGALDEQFF
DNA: TGTGCCAGCAGCCCTCGGGAGGGGGCCCTCGATGAGCAGTTCTTC

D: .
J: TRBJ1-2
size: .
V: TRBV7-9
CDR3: CASSLNTREGDYGYTF
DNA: TGTGCCAGCAGCCTCAATACCAGGGAAGGCGACTATGGCTACACCTTC

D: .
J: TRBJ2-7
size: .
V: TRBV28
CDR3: CASSSFEQYF
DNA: TGTGCCAGCAGTTCCTTTGAGCAGTACTTC